Listed below are T cell receptor beta chains from one sample, sequenced in a study of blood T cell repertoires in COVID-19. Measured with immunoSEQ multiplex PCR; TCRdb has only the in-frame clones, and not every one. This table holds approximately 250,000 clones, more than 85% found once. The material sequenced was PBMCs or T cells enriched from blood (not recorded which). The receptors stem from a man between 35 and 55 years old who had been exposed to COVID-19. CDR3s include the opening cysteine and the closing phenylalanine or tryptophan. D genes are given only for firm matches. Only part of the rows carry a size: once, few, many, or a class if the clone is expanded.

d_call j_call clone_size v_call cdr3_aa cdr3_nt
NA TRBJ1-4 NA TRBV19 CASTWVDRPGKLFF TGTGCCAGTACCTGGGTGGACAGACCTGGGAAACTGTTTTTT
NA TRBJ2-7 NA TRBV12-5 CASGLPILGCFYEQYF TGTGCTAGTGGTCTGCCCATTCTCGGGTGCTTCTACGAGCAGTACTTC
NA TRBJ1-5 NA TRBV3-1/TRBV3-2 CASSRTVSNQPQHF TGTGCCAGCAGCCGGACAGTTAGCAATCAGCCCCAGCATTTT
TRBD1 TRBJ2-3 once TRBV29-1 CSVGTGGSKADTQYF TGCAGCGTTGGGACAGGGGGCAGTAAAGCAGATACGCAGTATTTT
NA TRBJ2-3 NA TRBV5-1 CASSTDLSGTDTQYF TGCGCCAGCAGCACGGACTTGAGCGGGACAGATACGCAGTATTTT
TRBD2 TRBJ2-2 NA TRBV7-3 CASSFTGLAGAGELFF TGTGCCAGCAGCTTTACTGGACTAGCGGGTGCCGGGGAGCTGTTTTTT
TRBD1 TRBJ2-5 NA TRBV19 CASRKGTDPYVVTQYF TGTGCCAGTAGGAAAGGGACAGATCCCTACGTCGTGACCCAGTACTTC
TRBD2 TRBJ2-7 NA TRBV11-3 CASSLGGASGTYEQYF TGTGCCAGCAGCTTAGGAGGGGCTAGCGGGACCTACGAGCAGTACTTC
TRBD2 TRBJ2-5 NA TRBV15 CATSGWTSGTIQETQYF TGTGCCACCAGCGGATGGACTAGCGGGACAATACAAGAGACCCAGTACTTC
TRBD2 TRBJ2-7 NA TRBV7-3 CASSLTSGNSYEQYF TGTGCCAGCAGCCTAACTAGCGGGAACTCCTACGAGCAGTACTTC
NA TRBJ2-7 NA TRBV10-3 CAISESRGFSEQYF TGTGCCATCAGTGAGTCGAGGGGGTTCTCCGAGCAGTACTTC
TRBD1 TRBJ1-4 NA TRBV19 CASREPGQGYEKLFF TGTGCCAGTAGAGAACCGGGACAGGGTTATGAAAAACTGTTTTTT
NA TRBJ1-2 once TRBV11-2 CASSPGGAEDNYGYTF TGTGCCAGCAGCCCCGGGGGGGCAGAAGATAACTATGGCTACACCTTC
TRBD1 TRBJ2-3 NA TRBV19 CASQQTGGAYYYADTQYF TGTGCCAGCCAACAAACAGGGGGCGCTTATTATTATGCAGATACGCAGTATTTT
NA TRBJ1-1 NA TRBV5-1 CASSSYQGRTSTGRAFF TGCGCCAGCAGCTCTTACCAGGGGCGGACCTCCACGGGGAGAGCTTTCTTT
TRBD2 TRBJ2-1 NA TRBV12-3/TRBV12-4 CASSPEREDEQFF TGTGCCAGCAGTCCTGAGCGGGAGGATGAGCAGTTCTTC
TRBD2 TRBJ2-3 NA TRBV5-4 CASSWETSGTDTQYF TGTGCCAGCAGCTGGGAGACTAGCGGCACAGATACGCAGTATTTT
NA TRBJ1-2 NA TRBV7-9 CASSPAGSDNYGYTF TGTGCCAGCAGCCCCGCGGGCTCAGATAACTATGGCTACACCTTC
NA TRBJ1-1 once TRBV9 CASSADTYTEAFF TGTGCCAGCAGCGCGGACACATACACTGAAGCTTTCTTT
NA TRBJ2-5 NA TRBV27 CASSTNPQGGLYF TGTGCCAGCAGTACGAACCCACAGGGTGGGCTGTACTTC
NA TRBJ1-2 NA TRBV7-9 CASSPTQTDNYGYTF TGTGCCAGCAGCCCGACCCAGACAGATAACTATGGCTACACCTTC
NA TRBJ2-7 NA TRBV25-1 CASSESGRQSYEQYF TGTGCCAGCAGTGAATCAGGCAGGCAATCCTACGAGCAGTACTTC
TRBD1 TRBJ1-1 NA TRBV7-9 CASSFSWTGPHEGDTEAFF TGTGCCAGCAGCTTCAGCTGGACAGGGCCACACGAGGGGGACACTGAAGCTTTCTTT
TRBD1 TRBJ1-1 NA TRBV24-1 CATSGQGAVDTEAFF TGTGCCACCAGTGGGCAGGGGGCTGTGGACACTGAAGCTTTCTTT
NA TRBJ2-3 NA TRBV7-9 CASSLATISTDTQYF TGTGCCAGCAGCCTTGCTACTATAAGCACAGATACGCAGTATTTT
NA TRBJ2-2 NA TRBV6-5 CASKQALPGELFF TGTGCCAGCAAGCAGGCCCTACCCGGGGAGCTGTTTTTT
TRBD2 TRBJ2-3 NA TRBV15 CATSIQRETDTQYF TGTGCCACCAGCATCCAGCGGGAGACAGATACGCAGTATTTT
TRBD2 TRBJ2-1 NA TRBV19 CASSTEREVNEQFF TGTGCCAGTAGTACTGAGCGGGAGGTAAATGAGCAGTTCTTC
TRBD2 TRBJ2-7 NA TRBV9 CASSPVGTTTYEQYF TGTGCCAGCAGCCCAGTAGGGACTACTACCTACGAGCAGTACTTC
NA TRBJ1-4 once TRBV3-1/TRBV3-2 CASSGQTATNEKLFF TGTGCCAGCAGCGGACAGACCGCAACTAATGAAAAACTGTTTTTT
TRBD1 TRBJ1-2 NA TRBV27 CTSSFTAGGADYGYTF TGTACCAGCAGTTTCACAGCAGGGGGCGCGGACTATGGCTACACCTTC
TRBD1 TRBJ1-1 NA TRBV27 CASNPRGPYTEAFF TGTGCCAGCAACCCCAGGGGGCCGTACACTGAAGCTTTCTTT
NA TRBJ2-7 NA TRBV7-2 CASSFTGLPYEQYF TGTGCCAGCAGCTTCACAGGGTTGCCCTACGAGCAGTACTTC
TRBD1 TRBJ1-5 once TRBV7-2 CASSLIGTGDQPQHF TGTGCCAGCAGCTTAATAGGGACAGGGGATCAGCCCCAGCATTTT
NA TRBJ2-7 NA TRBV27 CASSLGGNEQYF TGTGCCAGCAGTTTAGGAGGGAACGAGCAGTACTTC